The table lists the clone carrying this T cell receptor beta chain with a count of one. The antigen is undetermined. The table came from immunoSEQ multiplex PCR; TCRdb's copy has only in-frame clones and leaves some out. This sample has 9,500 to 13,000 clones, with around 57% found just once. The data stem from a study of STAT3 mutations in large granular lymphocyte leukemia. The V gene's germline CDR1 is SGHNT and CDR2 YYREEE (reference sequence). The V and J ends lost 3 bases and 3 bases, in that order; junction bases with no gene match: 4. This CDR3 is 14 amino acids long. General study results and limits: Every T-LGLL patient had at least one immunodominant TCRbeta clonotype.

This receptor was taken from a boy aged 10-17 years with T-cell large granular lymphocyte leukemia. Some clones in this sample may be carry-over from other donors' samples. Material for sequencing was peripheral blood mononuclear cells. V is TRBV5-4 and J is TRBJ1-2; TRBD1 agrees at 8 bases. The CDR3 DNA reads TGTGCCAGCAGCTCACAGGGGGGTGACTATGGCTACACCTTC. Residues: CASSSQGGDYGYTF.